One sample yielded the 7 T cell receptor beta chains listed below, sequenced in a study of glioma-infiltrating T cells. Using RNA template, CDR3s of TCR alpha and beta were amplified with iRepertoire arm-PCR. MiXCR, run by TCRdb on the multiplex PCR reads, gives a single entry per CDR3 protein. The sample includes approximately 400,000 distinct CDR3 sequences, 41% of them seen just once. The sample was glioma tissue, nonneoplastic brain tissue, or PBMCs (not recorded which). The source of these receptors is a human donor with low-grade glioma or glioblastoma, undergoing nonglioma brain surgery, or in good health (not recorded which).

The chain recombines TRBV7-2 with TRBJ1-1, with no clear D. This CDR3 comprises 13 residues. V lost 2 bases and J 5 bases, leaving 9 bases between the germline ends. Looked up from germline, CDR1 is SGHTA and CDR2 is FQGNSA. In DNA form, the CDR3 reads TGTGCCAGCAGCTTAAGTTTTTTAACTGAAGCTTTCTTT. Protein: CASSLSFLTEAFF. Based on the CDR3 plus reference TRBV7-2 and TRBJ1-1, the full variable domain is GAGVSQSPSNKVTEKGKDVELRCDPISGHTALYWYRQSLGQGLEFLIYFQGNSAPDKSGLPSDRFSAERTGGSVSTLTIQRTQQEDSAVYLCASSLSFLTEAFFGQGTRLTVV.

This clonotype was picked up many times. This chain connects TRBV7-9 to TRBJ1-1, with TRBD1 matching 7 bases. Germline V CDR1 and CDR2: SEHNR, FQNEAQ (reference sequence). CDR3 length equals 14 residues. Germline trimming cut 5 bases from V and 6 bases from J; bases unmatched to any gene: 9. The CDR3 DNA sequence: TGTGCCAGCAGCCTGGGACAGAACCCTGCTGAAGCTTTCTTT. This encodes CASSLGQNPAEAFF.

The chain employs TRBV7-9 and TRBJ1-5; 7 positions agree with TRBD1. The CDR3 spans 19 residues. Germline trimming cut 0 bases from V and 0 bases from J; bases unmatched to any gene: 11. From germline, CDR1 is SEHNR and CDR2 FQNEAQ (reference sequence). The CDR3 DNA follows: TGTGCCAGCAGCTTAGCCCGGGGGACAGCTAGGTATAGCAATCAGCCCCAGCATTTT. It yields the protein CASSLARGTARYSNQPQHF.

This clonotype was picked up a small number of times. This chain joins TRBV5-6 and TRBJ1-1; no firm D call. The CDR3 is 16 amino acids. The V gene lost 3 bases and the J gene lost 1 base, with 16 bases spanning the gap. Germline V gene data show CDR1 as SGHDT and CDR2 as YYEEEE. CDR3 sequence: CASSSSMALGNTEAFF. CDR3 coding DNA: TGTGCCAGCAGCTCCTCGATGGCCCTGGGGAACACTGAAGCTTTCTTT.

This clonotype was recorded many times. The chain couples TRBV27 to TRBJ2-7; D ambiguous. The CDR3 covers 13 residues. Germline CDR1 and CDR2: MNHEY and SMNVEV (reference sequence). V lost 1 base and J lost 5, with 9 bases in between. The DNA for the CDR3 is TGTGCCAGCAGTTTATTAGGTAGCAACGAGCAGTACTTC. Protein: CASSLLGSNEQYF.

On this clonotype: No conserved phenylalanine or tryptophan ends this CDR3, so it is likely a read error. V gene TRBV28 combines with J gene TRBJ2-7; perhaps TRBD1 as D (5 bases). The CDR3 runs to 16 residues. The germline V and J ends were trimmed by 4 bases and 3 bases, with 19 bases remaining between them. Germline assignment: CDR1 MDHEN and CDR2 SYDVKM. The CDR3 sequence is CASSYEWQGHYYEQYL. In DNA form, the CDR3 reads TGTGCCAGCAGTTATGAGTGGCAGGGCCACTACTACGAGCAGTACCTC.

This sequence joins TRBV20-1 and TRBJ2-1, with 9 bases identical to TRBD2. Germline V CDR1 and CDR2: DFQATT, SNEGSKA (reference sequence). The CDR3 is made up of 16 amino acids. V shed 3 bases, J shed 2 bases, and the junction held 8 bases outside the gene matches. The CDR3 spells CSARNSGGKAYNEQFF. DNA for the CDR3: TGCAGTGCTAGGAATAGCGGGGGAAAGGCCTACAATGAGCAGTTCTTC.